The clone carrying this TCR beta chain has more than one count but fewer than ten. Regions amplified from RNA transcripts were the TCR beta CDR3 regions. The primer set for the first-round RT-PCR of the TCR CDR3 was HTBI. A single record per CDR3 protein comes from TCRdb applying MiXCR to the multiplex PCR reads. The profile shows 400,000 to 500,000 distinct CDR3 sequences, approximately 14% of them singletons. The sample belongs to a study of T cells in Graves' hyperthyroidism and ophthalmopathy. The CDR3 is made up of 14 amino acids. In germline, CDR1 is SGDLS, CDR2 YYNGEE. V lost 3 bases, J lost 11 bases, and 20 bases lay in between.

The V gene is TRBV9, the J gene TRBJ1-2, with TRBD1 as a possible D gene (5 bases). The sequence was collected from a woman aged 18-35 years with Graves' hyperthyroidism. Sequencing was performed on blood. CDR3 amino acids: CASSEELQQGAYTF. CDR3 DNA: TGTGCCAGCAGCGAAGAACTTCAGCAGGGTGCGTACACCTTC.